What follows are 20 T cell receptor beta chains derived from one specimen sequenced in a study of cytomegalovirus exposure and HLA in healthy donors listed by TCRdb under 2017. Libraries were built with the immunoSEQ multiplex PCR assay. A mixture of 60 forward primers for TCR Vbeta segments and 13 reverse primers for TCR Jbeta segments was used in the multiplex PCR. TCRdb mirrors the immuneACCESS table, restricted to in-frame sequences. Some clones are absent from its copies; in checked studies, under half trace to an unresolved V gene, and the reason for the others is unknown. Recorded for this sample are about 160,000 clones; 65% to 80% of them occurred a single time. The ten largest clones take up about 1.9% of the sample. The sequenced sample was PBMCs. The receptors derive from a female donor in good health and CMV-seronegative.

This rearrangement joins TRBV9 to TRBJ1-4; 8 bases fit TRBD1. Germline CDR1 is SGDLS and CDR2 is YYNGEE. V lost 3 bases, J lost 0 bases, and 4 bases stayed unmatched. This CDR3 is 16 amino acids long. CDR3 region: CASSGDRGATNEKLFF. CDR3 sequence (DNA): TGTGCCAGCAGCGGCGACAGGGGTGCAACTAATGAAAAACTGTTTTTT.

The chain combines TRBV5-1 with TRBJ2-1; 13 bases align to TRBD2. CDR1 SGHRS and CDR2 YFSETQ come from the germline V gene. Trimming at V came to 6 bases and at J to 5 bases, leaving 11 bases not matched to a gene. The CDR3 length is 17 residues. CDR3 nucleotide sequence: TGCGCCAGCACCCAAAGGGCGGGGACTAGCGGGAACAATGAGCAGTTCTTC. The encoded protein is CASTQRAGTSGNNEQFF.

This sequence joins TRBV11-3 and TRBJ1-1; D is uncertain. CDR1 is SGHNT, CDR2 YENEEA, per germline. Trimming stripped 0 bases from V and 4 bases from J, with 6 bases between. This CDR3 is built from 13 residues. CDR3 DNA sequence: TGTGCCAGCAGCTTAGAGGTAGCCACTGAAGCTTTCTTT. Its translation is CASSLEVATEAFF.

The chain joins TRBV5-6 to TRBJ2-7; D is perhaps TRBD1 (5 bases). Germline V gene sequence: CDR1 SGHDT, CDR2 YYEEEE. This CDR3 is built from 16 residues. The germline V and J ends were trimmed by 5 bases and 7 bases, with 25 bases remaining between them. DNA for the CDR3: TGTGCCAGCAGGGGGCCCTTGTCCCTTCTACGATCGGAGCAGTACTTC. It codes for CASRGPLSLLRSEQYF. The full variable domain, its missing parts supplied by reference TRBV5-6 and TRBJ2-7, is DAGVTQSPTHLIKTRGQQVTLRCSPKSGHDTVSWYQQALGQGPQFIFQYYEEEERQRGNFPDRFSGHQFPNYSSELNVNALLLGDSALYLCASRGPLSLLRSEQYFGPGTRLTVT.

This chain uses TRBV7-2 with TRBJ1-1; 10 nucleotides agree with TRBD1. Germline V gives CDR1 SGHTA, CDR2 FQGNSA. This CDR3 is built from 16 residues. With 0 bases clipped from V and 8 bases from J, the junction kept 9 bases outside the gene matches. CDR3 in amino acids: CASSLAGTGAEMEAFF. The CDR3 coding sequence is TGTGCCAGCAGCTTAGCCGGGACAGGGGCCGAAATGGAAGCTTTCTTT.

This clone was found a few times. This chain connects TRBV19 to TRBJ1-4, with unresolved D. CDR1 and CDR2 from the germline V gene are LNHDA and SQIVND (reference sequence). CDR3 length: 14 residues. V lost 5 bases and J 4 bases, leaving 11 bases between the germline ends. The CDR3 DNA reads TGTGCCAGTAGTCAGAGGTGGCTTAATGAAAAACTGTTTTTT. It translates to CASSQRWLNEKLFF.

This chain uses TRBV5-6 with TRBJ2-5; no definite D call. The ends were cut back, 0 bases at V and 3 bases at J, with 6 bases in the middle. The CDR3 length is 13 residues. Germline CDR1 reads SGHDT; CDR2 reads YYEEEE. CDR3 sequence reads: CASSLVSEETQYF. For the CDR3, the DNA is TGTGCCAGCAGCTTGGTGAGCGAAGAGACCCAGTACTTC.

This clone occurred a few times. This sequence joins TRBV4-1 and TRBJ1-1, with 9 bases identical to TRBD1. Germline V gene sequence: CDR1 MGHRA, CDR2 YSYEKL. V was clipped by 4 bases and J by 4 bases; unmatched bases: 19. CDR3 length: 19 amino acids. CDR3 in amino acids: CASSPRGRTGAGRGTEAFF. CDR3 nucleotide sequence: TGCGCCAGCAGCCCCCGGGGCCGGACAGGGGCGGGCAGAGGCACTGAAGCTTTCTTT.

The chain employs TRBV30 and TRBJ2-5; maybe TRBD1 (6 bases). Germline loops: CDR1 GTSNPN, CDR2 SVGIG (reference sequence). The CDR3 loop spans 13 amino acids. Trimming removed 2 bases from V and 4 bases from J, with 11 bases in between. CDR3 loop: CAWSRTALETQYF. Written as DNA, the CDR3 is TGTGCCTGGAGTCGGACAGCCCTAGAGACCCAGTACTTC.

The genes are TRBV10-3 and TRBJ1-5, with 7 bases aligning to TRBD1. V shed 3 bases, J shed 7 bases, and the junction held 6 bases outside the gene matches. The CDR3 totals 14 residues. Germline assignment: CDR1 ENHRY and CDR2 SYGVKD. The DNA of the CDR3 is TGTGCCATCAGTGATGAGGGGGCGAGGCAGCCCCAGCATTTT. Translating gives CAISDEGARQPQHF.

This clone was counted between two and nine times. The sample has other DNA sequences that encode this CDR3 too. The V gene is TRBV7-2, the J gene TRBJ2-2, with 8 bases identical to TRBD1. V was clipped by 5 bases and J by 3 bases; unmatched bases: 5. Germline V gives CDR1 SGHTA, CDR2 FQGNSA. This CDR3 region has 15 residues. CDR3 residues: CASSPAGGDTGELFF. CDR3 nucleotides: TGTGCCAGCAGCCCAGCAGGGGGCGACACCGGGGAGCTGTTTTTT.

V is TRBV5-1 and J is TRBJ2-3; D is perhaps TRBD1 (6 bases). Germline lookup yields CDR1 SGHRS and CDR2 YFSETQ. The CDR3 sequence is 14 residues long. V lost 0 bases and J lost 4, with 9 bases in between. Here the CDR3 DNA reads TGCGCCAGCAGCTTGGTCAGGGGCGCAGATACGCAGTATTTT. Protein sequence: CASSLVRGADTQYF.

CDR3 sequence (DNA): TGCAGCGGACTAGCGGGAGGAGGGGAGACCCAGTACTTC. It translates to CSGLAGGGETQYF. The rearrangement joins TRBV29-1 to TRBJ2-5; TRBD2 agrees at 13 bases. With V trimmed by 7 bases and J by 5 bases, 4 bases remained unmatched. Germline V lookup: CDR1 SQVTM, CDR2 ANQGSEA. The CDR3 totals 13 residues.

This clone was seen a few times. The rearrangement links TRBV4-1 to TRBJ2-7, with 7 bases that match TRBD1. This CDR3 is built from 16 residues. V lost 1 base and J lost 3; bases outside the gene matches: 9. Germline V lookup: CDR1 MGHRA, CDR2 YSYEKL. The chain's CDR3 is CASSQGSLGQDYEQYF. The CDR3 bases are TGCGCCAGCAGCCAAGGCTCCTTAGGACAGGACTACGAGCAGTACTTC.

The rearrangement uses TRBV5-1 and TRBJ1-5; possibly TRBD1 for D (5 bases). Germline V gene sequence: CDR1 SGHRS, CDR2 YFSETQ. The CDR3 is made up of 15 amino acids. Trimming removed 0 bases from V and 4 bases from J, with 11 bases in between. CDR3 nucleotide sequence: TGCGCCAGCAGCTTGGAGGGGCCTCCTAATCAGCCCCAGCATTTT. It specifies CASSLEGPPNQPQHF.

The chain carries TRBV2 and TRBJ1-2; 8 nucleotides match TRBD1. This CDR3 comprises 17 residues. V was clipped by 5 bases and J by 5 bases; unmatched bases: 16. Germline V gives CDR1 SNHLY, CDR2 FYNNEI. Here the CDR3 DNA reads TGTGCCAGCAGTAGGGACAGGATGAAGCCATTTGGGTATGGCTACACCTTC. Translation: CASSRDRMKPFGYGYTF.

This clone was observed a few times. The rearrangement uses TRBV5-1 and TRBJ2-3, with 8 bases fitting TRBD2. This CDR3 is built from 14 residues. With 3 bases clipped from V and 1 base from J, the junction kept 1 base outside the gene matches. The germline V gene has CDR1 SGHRS and CDR2 YFSETQ. The CDR3 loop reads CASSSGLGTDTQYF. The CDR3 nucleotides are TGCGCCAGCAGCTCGGGACTAGGCACAGATACGCAGTATTTT.

The chain links TRBV11-1 to TRBJ2-7, with 10 positions matching TRBD2. This CDR3 comprises 14 residues. The germline V gene has CDR1 SGHAT and CDR2 FQDESV (reference sequence). The J segment lost 2 bases and the V segment lost 5 bases, leaving 3 bases of the junction unmatched. The CDR3 spells CASSTLAGAYEQYF. CDR3 nucleotide sequence: TGTGCCAGCAGCACCCTAGCGGGGGCCTACGAGCAGTACTTC.

This chain joins TRBV27 and TRBJ2-7, with 12 bases aligning to TRBD2. The CDR3 runs 14 residues. Germline V gene sequence: CDR1 MNHEY, CDR2 SMNVEV (reference sequence). The V segment lost 6 bases and the J segment 2 bases; nucleotides outside the gene matches: 2. CDR3 bases: TGTGCCAGCAGATCTAGCGGGGGGGCCTACGAGCAGTACTTC. It is translated as CASRSSGGAYEQYF.

This clone is a singleton in its sample. The chain has TRBV4-1 and TRBJ2-1, with 12 bases identical to TRBD2. Trimming at V came to 3 bases and at J to 7 bases, leaving 4 bases not matched to a gene. The germline CDR1 and CDR2 sequences are MGHRA and YSYEKL. The length of the CDR3 is 15 residues. CDR3 in amino acids: CASSQTSGSKNEQFF. The CDR3, as DNA: TGCGCCAGCAGCCAGACTAGCGGGAGTAAGAATGAGCAGTTCTTC.